This entry concerns a single T cell receptor beta chain. No antigen is known for it. The data were taken from a study of radiotherapy plus CTLA-4 blockade in lung cancer. Whole-study context: Objective response was observed in about 19% of patients, and disease control in less than 35%.

The study, taken as a whole, reports: An expansion of tumor-derived TCR clones occurred in blood after radiotherapy plus ipilimumab.

The repertoire was sequenced with immunoSEQ multiplex PCR; TCRdb's copy has only in-frame clones and lacks some. Among about 95,000 clones, 83% were seen once, and the ten largest hold roughly 0.85%. The TCR was taken from a human donor with non-small cell lung cancer who had stable disease on radiotherapy plus ipilimumab. The sample here was peripheral blood, taken from a patient treated with radiotherapy plus ipilimumab.

The DNA for the CDR3 is TGTGCCAGCAGGGAACAGGGATGGGGCACAGATACGCAGTATTTT. Translating it yields CASREQGWGTDTQYF. This sequence joins TRBV28 and TRBJ2-3; possible D gene TRBD1, 6 bases. Trimming cost V 6 bases and J 1 base, with 14 bases left between them. CDR1 is MDHEN, CDR2 SYDVKM, per germline. The CDR3 runs 15 residues.